Sequencing of this T cell receptor (beta chain) was carried out in a study of T cell responses to AZD1222 COVID-19 vaccine (dated by TCRdb to about 2021). The study in broad terms: AZD1222 recipients with second doses at about 4 weeks or about 12 weeks were pooled, because spike-specific TCR depth and breadth did not differ between schedules. TCR sequencing was performed for 230 to 250 trial participants, of whom about 200 were given two doses of AZD1222 and some 26 were given two doses of MenACWY control vaccine. Enrollment into the trials was organized by age into subgroups of 18-55, 56-69 and 70-plus years, and those subgroups contained roughly 150, 30 and 60 TCR-sequenced participants, respectively.

The CDR3 sequence holds 13 residues, the cysteine and phenylalanine included. Only CDR3 DNA is held: 39 bases, read in frame from base 1. Cut back by 0 bases and 5 bases, the V and J ends lie 7 bases apart. CDR1 and CDR2 are read off the germline V gene as MNHEY and SVGAGI. The full study reports these points: Conclusions about previously exposed vaccinees were limited because only six AZD1222 recipients were SARS-CoV-2 seropositive at baseline. The whole spike protein was spanned by vaccine-associated CD4 TCRs, and dominant responses were seen in regions 160-218 and 743-854. Epitopes outside the regions mutated in the B.1.351 and B.1.1.7 variants were reportedly recognized by nearly half of the unique spike-specific TCRs. Because no day 14 peak-response samples were available, the repertoires could be characterized only after the peak T cell response. The 56-69-year group was small, and its depth increase did not reach significance, likely because of low power. Most participants were white British and females outnumbered males, and the authors suggested that clonal diversity may have been underestimated. After two AZD1222 doses, spike-specific TCR breadth and depth were significantly higher than at day 0 and than in MenACWY recipients.

This specimen's time point label, per the study, means: baseline before first vaccination. Vaccinee samples were obtained from the UK trials COV001 and COV002, which included a single-blind randomized controlled phase 2/3 trial of AZD1222 (ChAdOx1 nCoV-19) in healthy adults. Trial participant PBMC samples were collected at day 0 and day 28 after the second dose for TCRbeta chain sequencing. Remarks on this clone: Its cognate antigen has yet to be identified. No qualities accompany the bases; no much larger clone lies one base away.

The CDR3 regions of human TCRbeta chains were analyzed by immunosequencing. The published analysis was carried out like this. Repertoire TCRs were checked for matches against a reference library of SARS-CoV-2-specific TCRs that had been generated using the MIRA antigen-specificity platform. Breadth was defined as the fraction of unique TCRs that were SARS-CoV-2-associated, and depth was defined as the fraction of total T cells that were SARS-CoV-2-associated. Using the MIRA data, every spike-specific TCR was mapped to the spike region that the TCR reacted to and assigned to either a CD4 or a CD8 class. Log10-transformed breadth and depth values were compared by one-way ANOVA with Sidak's multiple comparisons tests. In its TCRdb copy, this immuneACCESS table keeps in-frame sequences only and misses some clones. Where compared with another copy, unresolved V genes explain less than half of these, and the others have no known cause. Clone size and V and J calls were adopted from that table, with D and trimming inferred from the DNA. The sample yields 95,000 to 150,000 clones; around 86% were counted once. Clones ranked in the top ten supply about 1.2% of the sample.

The rearranged segments are TRBV6-5 and TRBJ1-2; the D gene is unclear. The sample in question was peripheral blood, obtained on day 0 of AZD1222 vaccination. This clonotype was sampled from an adult in good health. The CDR3 has the sequence CASSYSEEYGYTF. In nucleotide form, the sequence is TGTGCCAGCAGTTACTCGGAAGAGTATGGCTACACCTTC.